This is a list of T cell receptor beta chains from one sample in a study of blood T cell repertoires in COVID-19. Clones were sequenced by immunoSEQ multiplex PCR, and TCRdb holds only the in-frame ones, with some missing. The table lists around 170,000 clones, 74% of them singletons. The sequenced sample was peripheral blood. These receptors were collected from a woman aged 80 or older with acute or convalescent COVID-19. Both conserved end residues are part of each CDR3. D genes are given only for firm matches. The size field is filled for only some rows; it gives once, few, many or a size class.

>.|TRBV7-9|.|TRBJ2-1
TGTGCCAGCAGCTTAGACGGCTACAATGAGCAGTTCTTC
CASSLDGYNEQFF
>.|TRBV5-1|.|TRBJ1-1
TGCGCCAGCAGCCCTCGTTGGGAGGGCACTGAAGCTTTCTTT
CASSPRWEGTEAFF
>.|TRBV5-5|.|TRBJ2-7
TGTGCCAGCAGCTTGTCGTTATTGCAGTACTTC
CASSLSLLQYF
>.|TRBV21-1|.|TRBJ2-6
TGTGCCAGCAGCGCGGACGGAGGTTGTAGGTCTGGGGCCAACGTCCTGACTTTC
CASSADGGCRSGANVLTF
>.|TRBV21-1|few|TRBJ1-6
TGTGCCAGCAGTCAGAACAGGGCAATCCAAAATTCACCCCTCCACTTT
CASSQNRAIQNSPLHF
>.|TRBV27|.|TRBJ2-5
TGTGCCAGCAGACGGGAAAACCAAGAGACCCAGTACTTC
CASRRENQETQYF
>.|TRBV10-3|.|TRBJ1-1
TGTGCCATTTCCGGAGGCACTGAAGCTTTCTTT
CAISGGTEAFF
>TRBD1|TRBV27|few|TRBJ1-6
TGTGCCAGTGGTTACAGGGGGAATTCACCCCTCCACTTT
CASGYRGNSPLHF
>TRBD1|TRBV2|.|TRBJ2-1
TGTGCCAGCAGGGGGGACAGAAACTACAATGAGCAGTTCTTC
CASRGDRNYNEQFF
>TRBD2|TRBV9|.|TRBJ2-5
TGTGCCAGCAGCGTTACGATAGCGGGAGACGGGGAGACCCAGTACTTC
CASSVTIAGDGETQYF
>.|TRBV5-1|once|TRBJ1-1
TGCGCCAGCAGCTGGGGAGACAGGTGGGACACTGAAGCTTTCTTT
CASSWGDRWDTEAFF
>TRBD1|TRBV6-2/TRBV6-3|.|TRBJ2-7
TGTGCCAGCAGCCACCGCGGGACAGGGTTTGCCGAGCAGTACTTC
CASSHRGTGFAEQYF
>.|TRBV5-4|.|TRBJ2-7
TGTGCCAGCAGCTTGGCAGTGGAGTCCTACGAGCAGTACTTC
CASSLAVESYEQYF
>TRBD1|TRBV28|.|TRBJ1-4
TGTGCCAGCAGTTCAGCCGGGACAGGAGATGAAAAACTGTTTTTT
CASSSAGTGDEKLFF
>.|TRBV6-1|.|TRBJ2-7
TGTGCCAGCAGTGAGGAGGACGGATCCCTACGTGCGCAGTACTTC
CASSEEDGSLRAQYF
>TRBD1|TRBV10-3|.|TRBJ2-5
TGTGCCATCAGTGAGTCAAAGGGGGCAGGAGAGACCCAGTACTTC
CAISESKGAGETQYF
>.|TRBV6-6|.|TRBJ1-1
TGTGCCAGCAGTTACGGGACACAGTCGCACACTGAAGCTTTCTTT
CASSYGTQSHTEAFF
>.|TRBV10-3|few|TRBJ2-7
TGTGCCAGCCGACACCACTACGAGCAGTACTTC
CASRHHYEQYF
>TRBD2|TRBV7-2|.|TRBJ2-3
TGTGCCAGCAGCTTAGGTCCTAGCGGGAGCACAGATACGCAGTATTTT
CASSLGPSGSTDTQYF
>TRBD2|TRBV9|once|TRBJ2-5
TGTGCCAGCAGCCCTTGGGGGGGCCAAGAGACCCAGTACTTC
CASSPWGGQETQYF
>.|TRBV5-1|.|TRBJ2-5
TGCGCCAGCAGCTGGGCCTTCCAAGAGACCCAGTACTTC
CASSWAFQETQYF
>.|TRBV29-1|.|TRBJ2-7
TGCAGCGTTGAAGGAGGCAGTAGCTCCTACGAGCAGTACTTC
CSVEGGSSSYEQYF
>.|TRBV9|.|TRBJ1-1
TGTGCCAGCAGCGTAGAGGCCGGGGGAACTGAAGCTTTCTTT
CASSVEAGGTEAFF
>TRBD1|TRBV18|.|TRBJ1-4
TGTGCCAGCTCACCGGGACCAGGGGGCGAAAAACTGTTTTTT
CASSPGPGGEKLFF
>.|TRBV28|.|TRBJ2-7
TGTGCCAGCAGTTTTTGGAATTCGGGATCGGAAGAGCAGTACTTC
CASSFWNSGSEEQYF
>TRBD1|TRBV6-5|.|TRBJ1-2
TGTGCCAGCAGTTACCGAAAGACAGGGTTCGATGGCTACACCTTC
CASSYRKTGFDGYTF
>.|TRBV7-6|.|TRBJ2-7
TGTGCCAGCAGCTTAGCGGTAGGGGGGGAGGCCTACGAGCAGTACTTC
CASSLAVGGEAYEQYF
>TRBD1|TRBV13|.|TRBJ1-3
TGTGCCAGCAGCTTCAGGACAGGGGGCTATGGAAACACCATATATTTT
CASSFRTGGYGNTIYF
>.|TRBV13|few|TRBJ2-5
TGTGCCAGCAGCCTACAGGGTACGCAAGAGACCCAGTACTTC
CASSLQGTQETQYF
>TRBD2|TRBV6-6|few|TRBJ2-1
TGTGCCAGCAGTTTAGCGGGAGTGTACAATGAGCAGTTCTTC
CASSLAGVYNEQFF
>.|TRBV12-3/TRBV12-4|.|TRBJ1-2
TGTGCCAGCAGTCGAGGGGGCTATGGCTACACCTTC
CASSRGGYGYTF
>TRBD2|TRBV7-2|.|TRBJ2-5
TGTGCCAGCAGCTTCAGACTAGCGTTGGAGACCCAGTACTTC
CASSFRLALETQYF
>.|TRBV28|.|TRBJ2-7
TGTGCCAGCAGCGCCGGCTACGAGCAGTACTTC
CASSAGYEQYF
>.|TRBV3-1/TRBV3-2|few|TRBJ2-3
TGTGCCAGCAACGCAAACGGACTCCCCACAGATACGCAGTATTTT
CASNANGLPTDTQYF
>TRBD2|TRBV29-1|once|TRBJ2-5
TGCAGCGTGGGGACTAGCGGGAGTCAAGAGACCCAGTACTTC
CSVGTSGSQETQYF
>.|TRBV30|.|TRBJ1-1
TGTGCCTGGAGCTGGGCTATGAACACTGAAGCTTTCTTT
CAWSWAMNTEAFF
>TRBD1|TRBV7-9|.|TRBJ1-2
TGTGCCAGCAAGCCCGGGACAGGTTTTTTCTCGGGCGGCTACACCTTC
CASKPGTGFFSGGYTF
>TRBD2|TRBV28|.|TRBJ2-7
TGTGCCAGCAGTCCTCAAGGACTAGTTTTGGAGCAGTACTTC
CASSPQGLVLEQYF
>TRBD2|TRBV5-1|.|TRBJ2-5
TGCGCCAGCAGCTTGGTACCTAGCGGGAGGCAAGAGACCCAGTACTTC
CASSLVPSGRQETQYF
>TRBD2|TRBV9|few|TRBJ2-7
TGTGCCAGCAGCAAGGGACTAGCGGGAGGGGAGCAGTACTTC
CASSKGLAGGEQYF
>TRBD2|TRBV3-1/TRBV3-2|.|TRBJ2-5
TGTGCCAGCAGCCAAGAAAACGGGAGGGCCCGGGAGACCCAGTACTTC
CASSQENGRARETQYF
>.|TRBV28|.|TRBJ1-2
TGTGCCAGCAGGGTCCGAGCGCCGGGCTATGGCTACACCTTC
CASRVRAPGYGYTF
>.|TRBV7-9|.|TRBJ1-3
TGTGCCAGCAGCTCGGGACACGTAATAGGCTCTGGAAACACCATATATTTT
CASSSGHVIGSGNTIYF
>.|TRBV7-9|.|TRBJ1-5
TGTGCCAGCAGCTTAGATGGCCAGCCCCAGCATTTT
CASSLDGQPQHF
>.|TRBV7-9|many|TRBJ1-1
TGTGCCAGCAGCTTAGACGGACACTCAAACACTGAAGCTTTCTTT
CASSLDGHSNTEAFF
>TRBD2|TRBV30|.|TRBJ2-1
TGTGCCTGGAGGAGACTAGCGAGTGATTACAATGAGCAGTTCTTC
CAWRRLASDYNEQFF
>TRBD2|TRBV29-1|.|TRBJ2-1
TGCAGCGTTGAGGTAGCGGGAGATGAGCAGTTCTTC
CSVEVAGDEQFF
>TRBD2|TRBV5-1|.|TRBJ2-7
TGCGCCAGCAGCGCCGCTAGCGGGGGGACCTACGAGCAGTACTTC
CASSAASGGTYEQYF
>TRBD1|TRBV7-9|.|TRBJ2-2
TGTGCCAGCACGAAGGGACAGGGGGTCACCGGGGAGCTGTTTTTT
CASTKGQGVTGELFF
>.|TRBV7-2|.|TRBJ2-7
TGTGCCAGCAGCTCCGGACGGGGAGTCTACGAGCAGTACTTC
CASSSGRGVYEQYF
>.|TRBV5-1|.|TRBJ1-6
TGCGCCAGCAGCTTGTTATGGAGCTCCTATAATTCACCCCTCCACTTT
CASSLLWSSYNSPLHF
>.|TRBV27|.|TRBJ2-7
TGTGCCAGCAGTTTAGGCGGTCGGGGGTACGAGCAGTACTTC
CASSLGGRGYEQYF
>.|TRBV28|few|TRBJ2-2
TGTGCCAGCAGCCCACCTAGCGTGCGCACCGGGGAGCTGTTTTTT
CASSPPSVRTGELFF
>.|TRBV27|.|TRBJ1-6
TGTGCCAGCAGTTTACTCCGGGGATCGACGGGTAATTCACCCCTCCACTTT
CASSLLRGSTGNSPLHF